These 18 T cell receptor beta chains came from one sample sequenced in a study of response to subunit inactivated influenza vaccine. TCRdb recomputed calls from the RT-PCR reads with MiXCR, one row per CDR3 protein. The sample lists roughly 290,000 distinct CDR3 sequences, 21% occurring once. The sample consisted of PBMCs from blood, taken about 20 months after vaccination. The receptors were sampled from a man between 50 and 75 years old who received an inactivated influenza vaccine.

This clonotype was seen a handful of times. The CDR3 does not close with the conserved phenylalanine or tryptophan, likely indicating a read error. The chain couples TRBV12-3 or TRBV12-4 to TRBJ2-7; D remains unclear. The V end was cut by 1 base, the J end by 4 bases, with 8 bases between. The CDR3 is 13 residues long. CDR3 residues: CASSLGLWYEQYL. DNA for the CDR3: TGTGCCAGCAGTTTAGGTCTATGGTACGAGCAGTACCTC.

This clonotype was seen a few times. This chain connects TRBV12-3 or TRBV12-4 to TRBJ1-1; D unresolved. The CDR3 extends over 13 amino acids. V was shortened by 2 bases and J by 4 bases, with 8 bases between the two germline ends. The CDR3 protein is CASSLYSSTEAFF. The CDR3, as DNA: TGTGCCAGCAGTTTATATTCCAGCACTGAAGCTTTCTTT.

This clonotype has just a few counts. V gene TRBV6-2 or TRBV6-3 combines with J gene TRBJ2-7; D might be TRBD2 (5 bases). CDR1 is MNHEY, CDR2 SVGEGT, per germline. The V end was cut by 4 bases, the J end by 3 bases, with 16 bases between. This CDR3 contains 15 residues. The CDR3 protein is CASSLTTAGIYEQYF. For the CDR3, the DNA is TGTGCCAGCAGTTTGACTACTGCCGGGATCTACGAGCAGTACTTC.

In this sample, this clonotype turned up once. This rearrangement joins TRBV4-2 to TRBJ2-5; 9 nucleotides line up with TRBD2. The germline CDR1 and CDR2 sequences are LGHNA and YNFKEQ. The J segment lost 4 bases and the V segment lost 1 base, leaving 7 bases of the junction unmatched. The CDR3 covers 16 residues. The CDR3 coding sequence is TGTGCCAGCAGCCAAGCGAGTCTAGCGGGGTCAGAGACCCAGTACTTC. Its protein product is CASSQASLAGSETQYF.

This clonotype was seen more than once but under ten times. The gene calls are TRBV3-1 and TRBJ1-2; 7 bases match TRBD1. Trimming removed 2 bases from V and 0 bases from J; junction bases left unmatched: 3. The CDR3 runs to 15 residues. Germline CDR1 reads LGHDT; CDR2 reads YNNKEL (reference sequence). The DNA for the CDR3 is TGTGCCAGCAGCCAACAGGGGGGACCTAACTATGGCTACACCTTC. This codes for CASSQQGGPNYGYTF.

This chain connects TRBV11-2 to TRBJ2-3, with D uncertain. Trimming removed 2 bases from V and 0 bases from J, with 9 bases in between. The length of the CDR3 is 15 residues. Per germline, CDR1 SGHAT and CDR2 FQNNGV. CDR3: CASSLSSHSTDTQYF. For the CDR3, the DNA is TGTGCCAGCAGCTTATCATCCCATAGCACAGATACGCAGTATTTT.

The chain is built from TRBV5-1 and TRBJ1-1, with TRBD1 matching over 11 bases. Germline trimming cut 8 bases from V and 0 bases from J; bases unmatched to any gene: 15. CDR3 length equals 18 residues. Germline CDR1 and CDR2: SGHRS and YFSETQ. CDR3 amino acids: CARSDRGRRDLMNTEAFF. In DNA form, the CDR3 reads TGCGCCAGATCGGACAGGGGGCGCCGTGATCTCATGAACACTGAAGCTTTCTTT.

The chain links TRBV14 to TRBJ2-6; 8 bases are a match to TRBD1. Germline CDR1 is SGHDN and CDR2 is FVKESK. This CDR3 contains 15 residues. The V gene end was trimmed by 6 bases and the J gene end by 2 bases; junction bases not matched to a gene: 3. CDR3 DNA sequence: TGTGCCAGCAGGCTGACAGGGGCTGGGGCCAACGTCCTGACTTTC. Translated: CASRLTGAGANVLTF.

This chain joins TRBV29-1 and TRBJ1-1, with D unresolved. The CDR3 has 13 residues. Trimming took 5 bases from V and 0 from J, leaving 10 bases between them. Looked up from germline, CDR1 is SQVTM and CDR2 is ANQGSEA. DNA for the CDR3: TGCAGCGTTCCTCCAGGCATGAACACTGAAGCTTTCTTT. This encodes CSVPPGMNTEAFF.

This clonotype has only a few counts. V and J are TRBV7-6 and TRBJ2-1, with D unclear. There are 13 residues in the CDR3. CDR1 is SGHVS and CDR2 is FNYEAQ in the germline V gene. The ends were cut back, 2 bases at V and 4 bases at J, with 6 bases in the middle. In nucleotides, the CDR3 is TGTGCCAGCAGCTTAAACGGATACAATGAGCAGTTCTTC. Translation gives CASSLNGYNEQFF.

This sequence joins TRBV7-2 and TRBJ2-5; D not certain. The germline V gene encodes CDR1 SGHTA and CDR2 FQGNSA. The CDR3 has 11 amino acids. V was shortened by 3 bases and J by 7 bases, with 6 bases between the two germline ends. The CDR3 DNA follows: TGTGCCAGCAGCTTGTTAGGGACCCAGTACTTC. Residues: CASSLLGTQYF.

This chain uses TRBV6-5 with TRBJ2-7; D might be TRBD2 (6 bases). The V end was cut by 0 bases, the J end by 7 bases, with 16 bases between. The CDR3 extends over 15 amino acids. Germline CDR1 is MNHEY and CDR2 is SVGAGI. CDR3 residues: CASSYSIGAGREQYF. As DNA, the CDR3 is TGTGCCAGCAGTTACTCGATAGGGGCGGGGAGGGAGCAGTACTTC.

This chain links TRBV21-1 with TRBJ2-7; no DNA check was done on the table's D call, TRBD1. TRBV21-1 is classified as a pseudogene. The CDR3 extends over 15 amino acids. Written as DNA, the CDR3 is TGTGCCAGCAGCAAGGGGACAAATCCCCCCTACGAGCAGTACTTC. Residues: CASSKGTNPPYEQYF.

This clonotype has more than one count but fewer than ten. The chain is built from TRBV20-1 and TRBJ2-2; perhaps TRBD2 as D (6 bases). The CDR3 spans 17 residues. Deletions cut 6 bases from V and 3 bases from J, with 23 bases between. Germline-derived CDR1 and CDR2 are DFQATT and SNEGSKA (reference sequence). The DNA for the CDR3 is TGCAGTGCCAGGACTACCGCGGGAAGTCGATACACCGGGGAGCTGTTTTTT. The encoded protein is CSARTTAGSRYTGELFF.

The rearrangement uses TRBV12-3 or TRBV12-4 and TRBJ1-4; D gene unclear. This CDR3 spans 15 amino acids. Deletions cut 4 bases from V and 4 bases from J, with 13 bases between. The DNA for the CDR3 is TGTGCCAGCAGTTCTTCCAGAGCCTATAATGAAAAACTGTTTTTT. Encoded protein: CASSSSRAYNEKLFF.

This clonotype showed up just once. The rearrangement joins TRBV11-2 to TRBJ2-5; no clear D gene. Germline V gene data show CDR1 as SGHAT and CDR2 as FQNNGV. The CDR3 extends over 12 amino acids. Trimming cost V 4 bases and J 4 bases, with 7 bases left between them. CDR3 region: CASSSQRETQYF. The DNA for the CDR3 is TGTGCCAGCAGCTCTCAACGAGAGACCCAGTACTTC.

This clonotype has more than one count but fewer than ten. This chain connects TRBV24-1 to TRBJ2-2; TRBD1 aligns across 7 bases. The CDR3 consists of 13 residues. Germline CDR1 KGHDR, CDR2 SFDVKD. V was clipped by 6 bases and J by 7 bases; unmatched bases: 4. The CDR3 here is CATSLAGGGELFF. The CDR3 DNA reads as TGTGCCACCAGTCTTGCAGGGGGCGGGGAGCTGTTTTTT.

The sample holds many counts of this clonotype. The V and J genes are TRBV6-2 or TRBV6-3 and TRBJ2-7, with D uncertain. The CDR3 runs 12 residues. Per the germline V gene, CDR1 is MNHEY and CDR2 is SVGEGT. V was trimmed by 6 bases and J by 5 bases, leaving 11 bases between them. CDR3 residues: CASSPGPHEQYF. CDR3 in DNA: TGTGCCAGCAGCCCCGGGCCCCACGAGCAGTACTTC.